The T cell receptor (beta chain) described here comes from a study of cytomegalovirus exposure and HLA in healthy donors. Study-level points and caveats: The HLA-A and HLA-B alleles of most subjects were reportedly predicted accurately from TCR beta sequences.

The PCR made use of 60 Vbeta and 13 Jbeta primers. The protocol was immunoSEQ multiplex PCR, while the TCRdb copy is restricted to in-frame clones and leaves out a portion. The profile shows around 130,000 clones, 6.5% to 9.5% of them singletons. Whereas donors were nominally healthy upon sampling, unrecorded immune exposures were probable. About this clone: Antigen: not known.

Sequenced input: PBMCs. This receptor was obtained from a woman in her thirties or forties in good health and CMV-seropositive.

As DNA, the CDR3 is TGTGCCAGCAGTTATCCCCCCAAACCGGTCCCCTACGAGCAGTACTTC. This encodes CASSYPPKPVPYEQYF. The V call is TRBV6-5, the J call TRBJ2-7; no reliable D call. V dropped 3 bases and J dropped 2 bases, with 17 bases sitting between them. CDR1 and CDR2 (germline): MNHEY, SVGAGI. CDR3 length: 16 residues.